This T cell receptor (beta chain) emerged from a study of beta chain features in type 1 diabetes. The CDR3 has 14 amino acids. Deletions cut 0 bases from V and 9 bases from J, with 13 bases between. The germline V gene has CDR1 SGHRS and CDR2 YFSETQ. Isolated RNA was reverse transcribed in full, so expressed TCRB transcripts were sequenced. The table came from immunoSEQ multiplex PCR; TCRdb's copy has only in-frame clones and leaves some out. The table has tens of thousands of clones, 30% to 40% seen once. This clone was counted a few times. The chain couples TRBV5-1 to TRBJ2-1; tentatively, D is TRBD2 (6 bases). The sequence was obtained from a woman younger than 35 in good health. Sequencing was done on a sample of stem cell memory CD4+ T cells from blood. The chain's CDR3 is CASSLAGLSTEQFF. CDR3 DNA sequence: TGCGCCAGCAGCTTGGCGGGACTTAGTACTGAGCAGTTCTTC.